The text below deals with one TCR beta chain. The record originates from a study of identifying expanded T cells in peripheral blood. The CDR3 is made up of 16 amino acids. Trimming cost V 1 base and J 5 bases, with 17 bases left between them. Looked up from germline, CDR1 is SGHTA and CDR2 is FQGNSA. Clones were sequenced by immunoSEQ multiplex PCR, and TCRdb holds only the in-frame ones, with some missing. Among about 110,000 clones, around 89% were seen once, and the ten largest hold approximately 8%. The specimen was blood. The rearrangement links TRBV7-2 to TRBJ1-2; a weak D match, TRBD1 (5 bases). This sequence originates from a person aged 18 to 75 in good health. The CDR3 loop reads CASSLDFGADGYGYTF. The CDR3 DNA follows: TGTGCCAGCAGCTTAGATTTTGGGGCTGATGGATATGGCTACACCTTC.